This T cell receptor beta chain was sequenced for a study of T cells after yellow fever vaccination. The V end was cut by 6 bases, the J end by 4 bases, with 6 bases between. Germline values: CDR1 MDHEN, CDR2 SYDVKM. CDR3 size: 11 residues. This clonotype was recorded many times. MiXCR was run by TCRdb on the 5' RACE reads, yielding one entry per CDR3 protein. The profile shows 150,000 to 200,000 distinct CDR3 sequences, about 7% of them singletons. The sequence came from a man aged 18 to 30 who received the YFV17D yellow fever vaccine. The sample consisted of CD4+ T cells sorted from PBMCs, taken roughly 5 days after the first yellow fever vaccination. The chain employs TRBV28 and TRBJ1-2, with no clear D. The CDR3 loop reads CASSPTYGYTF. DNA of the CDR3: TGTGCCAGCAGCCCGACCTATGGCTACACCTTC.